This entry is about one T cell receptor beta chain. Its antigen is not known. Germline V gives CDR1 LNHNV, CDR2 YYDKDF (reference sequence). This CDR3 spans 14 amino acids. V lost 8 bases and J lost 2, with 15 bases in between. Genomic DNA extracted from bulk tumor tissue served as template. A total of about 0.6 ug was used per sample. Spaced far apart, several biopsies were taken from each primary tumor during surgery. Each patient presented with untreated, newly diagnosed non-small cell lung cancer and received curative surgery. The data are from a study of immune heterogeneity within non-small cell lung tumors. CDR3 of TCR beta was amplified by multiplex PCR that used 32 V and 13 J primers. Via MiXCR, TCRdb re-called the multiplex PCR reads, giving one row per CDR3 protein. The sample carries thousands of distinct CDR3 sequences, 55% recorded once. Study results and caveats: Higher local tumor mutational burden went with moderately higher local T-cell clonality, R about 0.34.

The sample comprised lung tumor tissue. J is TRBJ2-5 and V is TRBV15, with TRBD2 as a possible D gene (6 bases). The TCR was taken from a man in his fifties or sixties with non-small cell lung cancer. The CDR3 sequence is CATEPYRGQETQYF. DNA for the CDR3: TGTGCCACCGAGCCGTATCGGGGGCAAGAGACCCAGTACTTC.